This T cell receptor beta chain comes out of a study of Ad26.COV2.S vaccination and SARS-CoV-2 variants (dated by TCRdb to the early 2020s). For the wider study: Donors in the vaccine arm were drawn from COV1001, a multicentre, randomized, double-blind, placebo-controlled phase I-IIa trial testing Ad26.COV2.S in healthy adults. Ad26.COV2.S was administered intramuscularly at a dose of 5x10^10 or 1x10^11 viral particles, either as one shot or as two shots given 56 days apart. Sequencing of the TCRbeta repertoire served to evaluate the specificity and breadth of SARS-CoV-2-reactive T cell receptors following Ad26.COV2.S vaccination. The TCR-sequenced set comprised approximately 32 samples: some 19 Ad26.COV2.S vaccine recipients, 5 placebo recipients and 8 SARS-CoV-2 convalescent individuals. Trial participants were randomized into five groups of five, in which low-dose or high-dose Ad26.COV2.S was given once or twice, or placebo was given on both occasions. Blinding of investigators to trial group allocation was maintained during experiments and outcome assessment.

Sample treatment or condition, as interpreted from the label and publication: 15 to 20 received Ad26.COV2.S at low or high dose, single or two shots; several received placebo; per-sample allocation not given. Repertoires of vaccine and placebo recipients were sequenced from samples collected on day 63 after the first injection. In Cohort 1b, roughly 26 adults aged 18-55 years were enrolled at a single site in Boston, USA, between 29 July and 7 August 2020. As a vaccine, Ad26.COV2.S was a replication-incompetent adenovirus type 26 vector that expressed a prefusion-stabilized SARS-CoV-2 spike protein derived from the original Wuhan strain. The CDR3 runs 15 amino acids, cysteine and phenylalanine included. Just the 45-base CDR3 DNA is kept, in frame starting at base 1. CDR1 and CDR2 are drawn from the germline V gene: LGHNA, YSLEER. Trimming removed 0 bases from V and 4 bases from J, leaving 12 bases between the germline ends.

The research as a whole found: The study was not powered for comparison of responses between vaccine doses or regimens. It was noted by the authors that total T cell responses may have been underestimated by the TCR breadth and depth analyses. After vaccination, substantial breadth of spike-specific CD8+ and CD4+ T cell responses was reported. Higher spike-specific TCR breadth was observed in Ad26.COV2.S recipients than in placebo recipients (P = 0.0014). Comparable non-spike TCR breadth was observed between vaccine and placebo recipients, consistent with only spike being contained in the vaccine.

The immunoSEQ Assay was used to sequence TCRbeta CDR3 regions. After extraction, genomic DNA underwent amplification by bias-controlled multiplex PCR, followed by high-throughput sequencing. As for the original processing: To quantify the absolute abundance of every unique TCRbeta CDR3 region, sequences were collapsed and filtered. T cell fraction was estimated by normalizing TCRbeta template counts to usable DNA, with usable DNA measured through amplification of reference genes found in all nucleated cells. Repertoire TCRs were annotated as SARS-CoV-2-specific by exact matching of V gene, CDR3 amino acid sequence and J gene to a known reactive TCR set. The reference SARS-CoV-2 TCR set came from MIRA and was filtered for enrichment in COVID-19-positive ImmuneCODE repertoires, removing public or cross-reactive TCRs. Using the MIRA antigens, annotated TCRs were further analysed by specific ORF or by position within an ORF. Breadth was defined as annotated unique rearrangements over total unique productive rearrangements; depth was the summed frequency of those rearrangements. Two-sided Wilcoxon rank-sum tests were used to compare TCR breadth between groups. This is the immuneACCESS table as TCRdb keeps it, with only in-frame sequences that have V and J called. A part of the clones is gone; compared with another copy, unresolved V genes explain less than half, and the rest is unexplained. V and J calls and clone size follow that table, whereas D and trimming were derived from the DNA. Recorded for this sample are 500,000 or so clones; about 91% of them occurred a single time. The ten largest account for about 2.5% of the sample.

With respect to this clone: Its recognized antigen is unknown. Base qualities are not provided; no much larger clone lies one nucleotide away.

The V and J genes are TRBV4-3 and TRBJ2-5; a weak D assignment points to TRBD2 (6 bases agree). This TCR was recovered from a person aged 18-65 years who received the Ad26.COV2.S COVID-19 vaccine or a placebo. The sample here was peripheral blood, taken in a trial of Ad26.COV2.S vaccine versus placebo. The CDR3 has the sequence CASSQEADGRETQYF. The nucleotide sequence is TGCGCCAGCAGCCAAGAGGCGGACGGGAGAGAGACCCAGTACTTC.